One sample yielded the 27 T cell receptor beta chains listed below, sequenced in a study of blood T cell repertoires in COVID-19 (dated by TCRdb to 2018 to 2021). Libraries came from the immunoSEQ multiplex PCR assay. What TCRdb holds here is the immuneACCESS table cut down to in-frame rearrangements. Part of the clones is not present; checked against another copy, under half of the missing clones reflect an unresolved V gene, and the others are unexplained. The table for this sample lists about 100,000 clones; around 87% of them were counted only once. Under 14% of the sample is taken by the ten largest. The sequencing sample was made of peripheral blood. These TCRs come from a woman in her thirties with acute or convalescent COVID-19.

The V and J genes are TRBV5-6 and TRBJ1-3; D call uncertain. This CDR3 contains 11 residues. The germline CDR1 and CDR2 sequences are SGHDT and YYEEEE. The V end was cut by 4 bases, the J end by 4 bases, with 3 bases between. This CDR3 is CASSRGNTIYF. CDR3 coding DNA: TGTGCCAGCAGCCGGGGAAACACCATATATTTT.

This chain links TRBV11-2 with TRBJ2-3, with D perhaps matching TRBD2 (7 bases). CDR1 and CDR2 (germline): SGHAT, FQNNGV. The CDR3 spans 15 residues. V dropped 4 bases and J dropped 5 bases, with 16 bases sitting between them. CDR3 residues: CASSSRGGQGDTQYF. The CDR3 DNA reads as TGTGCCAGCAGCTCCCGCGGGGGCCAAGGAGATACGCAGTATTTT.

This rearrangement joins TRBV6-5 to TRBJ1-6; 8 bases map to TRBD1. Germline CDR1 is MNHEY and CDR2 is SVGAGI. The CDR3 runs to 16 residues. Trimming cost V 2 bases and J 10 bases; bases outside gene matches: 10. The CDR3 DNA reads TGTGCCAGCAGTTACGTTACCGGGACAGGAAGATCACCCCTCCACTTT. It is translated as CASSYVTGTGRSPLHF.

This rearrangement joins TRBV12-3 or TRBV12-4 to TRBJ2-7, with D possibly TRBD1 on 5 matching bases. CDR3 length: 13 amino acids. The ends were cut back, 4 bases at V and 6 bases at J, with 13 bases in the middle. CDR3 nucleotides: TGTGCCAGCAGTTACGCAGACAGAGGCGAGCAGTACTTC. This encodes CASSYADRGEQYF.

This clone was detected a few times. The rearrangement uses TRBV2 and TRBJ2-7; D perhaps matches TRBD1 (7 bases). Germline V lookup: CDR1 SNHLY, CDR2 FYNNEI. Trimming left V 6 bases short and J 7 bases short, with 16 bases between. This CDR3 is built from 13 residues. The chain's CDR3 is CASREGANGEQYF. The CDR3 nucleotides read TGTGCCAGCAGGGAGGGGGCAAACGGGGAGCAGTACTTC.

The rearrangement joins TRBV7-6 to TRBJ2-1; 10 bases map to TRBD2. The CDR3 is 16 amino acids. Germline V CDR1 and CDR2: SGHVS, FNYEAQ. V lost 5 bases and J lost 9; bases outside the gene matches: 13. The CDR3 DNA reads TGTGCCAGCAGCCCCACAAGCGGGGGGGCCGAGGGTGAGCAGTTCTTC. Its protein product is CASSPTSGGAEGEQFF.

The chain employs TRBV14 and TRBJ1-2; a weak D match, TRBD1 (6 bases). The V end lost 4 bases, the J end lost 4 bases, and 19 bases lay between the germline ends. CDR3 length: 16 amino acids. Germline lookup yields CDR1 SGHDN and CDR2 FVKESK. CDR3 residues: CASSPSTGSWFYGYTF. The CDR3 DNA is TGTGCCAGCAGCCCCTCGACAGGAAGTTGGTTCTATGGCTACACCTTC.

The chain carries TRBV7-9 and TRBJ2-1; D is perhaps TRBD2 (5 bases). This CDR3 is built from 15 residues. Germline CDR1 is SEHNR and CDR2 is FQNEAQ (reference sequence). Between the trimmed V and J ends, which lost 5 bases and 0 bases, there was a span of 11 bases. As DNA, the CDR3 is TGTGCCAGCAGCCCGATGGGGAGCTCCTACAATGAGCAGTTCTTC. It codes for CASSPMGSSYNEQFF.

The V gene is TRBV4-1, the J gene TRBJ1-1; no clear D. The CDR3 runs 14 residues. V gave up 2 bases and J gave up 1 base, with 8 bases separating them. Germline CDR1 MGHRA, CDR2 YSYEKL. The CDR3 sequence is CASSQPTRNTEAFF. The CDR3 region has the DNA TGCGCCAGCAGCCAACCAACGCGGAACACTGAAGCTTTCTTT.

The chain uses TRBV2 and TRBJ1-1; D gene ambiguous. Germline V lookup: CDR1 SNHLY, CDR2 FYNNEI. The CDR3 has 12 residues. The V gene lost 6 bases and the J gene lost 8 bases, with 13 bases spanning the gap. The CDR3 DNA is TGTGCCAGCAGCCTGGGGAGCCCAGAAGCTTTCTTT. Residues: CASSLGSPEAFF.

This clone appeared once. The chain couples TRBV25-1 to TRBJ1-2; D remains unclear. Trimming pared 6 bases from V and 0 bases from J, leaving 17 bases between. CDR1 MGHDK and CDR2 SYGVNS come from the germline V gene. The CDR3 runs 16 residues. The CDR3 coding sequence is TGTGCCAGCAGACCATCCCTCGATACTACTAACTATGGCTACACCTTC. The encoded protein is CASRPSLDTTNYGYTF.

The chain combines TRBV18 with TRBJ1-1; maybe TRBD1 (6 bases). The CDR3 contains 14 residues. CDR1 is KGHSH and CDR2 is LQKENI in the germline V gene. V dropped 3 bases and J dropped 7 bases, with 15 bases sitting between them. CDR3: CASSPFDRFNEAFF. CDR3 in DNA: TGTGCCAGCTCACCCTTCGACAGGTTCAATGAAGCTTTCTTT.

The chain combines TRBV2 with TRBJ2-4, with 10 bases matching TRBD1. The germline CDR1 and CDR2 sequences are SNHLY and FYNNEI. V lost 5 bases to trimming and J lost 7 bases; unmatched junction nucleotides: 8. The CDR3 is 15 residues long. CDR3 coding DNA: TGTGCCAGCAGTTACACTCCGGGACAGGGGAACATTCAGTACTTC. It translates to CASSYTPGQGNIQYF.

The chain joins TRBV20-1 to TRBJ1-4, with 8 bases matching TRBD1. From germline, CDR1 is DFQATT and CDR2 SNEGSKA (reference sequence). Trimming took 5 bases from V and 7 from J; bases not matched to a gene: 0. This CDR3 comprises 11 residues. CDR3 amino acids: CSAGQGEKLFF. CDR3 DNA sequence: TGCAGTGCTGGACAGGGTGAAAAACTGTTTTTT.

This clone was counted a single time. This chain uses TRBV27 with TRBJ1-2; TRBD1 matches 9 bases. There are 16 residues in the CDR3. Losses at the gene ends were 4 bases for V and 6 bases for J; bases not matched to a gene: 12. CDR1 and CDR2 from the germline V gene are MNHEY and SMNVEV (reference sequence). CDR3 in DNA: TGTGCCAGCAGTTCACCGGGACAGGGAAGTAAAAATGGCTACACCTTC. Translating gives CASSSPGQGSKNGYTF.

The chain couples TRBV10-2 to TRBJ1-2, with D uncertain. The CDR3 spans 14 residues. Looked up from germline, CDR1 is WSHSY and CDR2 is SAAADI. Deletions cut 3 bases from V and 2 bases from J, with 10 bases between. The CDR3 here is CASSDGGLNYGYTF. CDR3 nucleotide sequence: TGCGCCAGCAGTGACGGTGGTCTGAACTATGGCTACACCTTC.

This clone was observed a few times. V and J are TRBV7-9 and TRBJ1-5; TRBD1 aligns across 7 bases. This CDR3 has 16 amino acids. Germline CDR1 and CDR2: SEHNR and FQNEAQ (reference sequence). The trim removed 4 bases at V and 2 bases at J, leaving 8 bases unmatched. CDR3 nucleotides: TGTGCCAGCAGCTCCTCGGACAGGTTGGGCAATCAGCCCCAGCATTTT. It yields the protein CASSSSDRLGNQPQHF.

CDR3 region: CASSPTTGSTEAFF. CDR3 bases: TGTGCCAGCAGCCCCACGACAGGGAGCACTGAAGCTTTCTTT. The chain combines TRBV7-3 with TRBJ1-1, with TRBD1 identical over 7 bases. The ends lost 5 bases at V and 4 bases at J; junction bases unmatched: 7. Germline CDR1 SGHTA, CDR2 FQGTGA. The CDR3 covers 14 residues.

A few counts support this clone. The genes are TRBV4-2 and TRBJ2-7, with no clear D. CDR1 and CDR2 (germline): LGHNA, YNFKEQ. Trimming cost V 4 bases and J 4 bases, with 8 bases left between them. This CDR3 has 12 amino acids. CDR3 bases: TGTGCCAGCAGCCCTTCTAGATACGAGCAGTACTTC. Amino acids: CASSPSRYEQYF.

The V call is TRBV7-8, the J call TRBJ1-5, with a possible D match to TRBD1 (6 bases). This CDR3 region has 14 residues. The ends were cut back, 3 bases at V and 5 bases at J, with 11 bases in the middle. CDR1 SGHVS and CDR2 FQNEAQ come from the germline V gene. Written as DNA, the CDR3 is TGTGCCAGCAGCTTTACAGGGAAGGATCAGCCCCAGCATTTT. Encoded protein: CASSFTGKDQPQHF.

J is TRBJ1-3 and V is TRBV2; unclear D gene. The germline V gene has CDR1 SNHLY and CDR2 FYNNEI. The CDR3 runs to 13 residues. Trimming pared 8 bases from V and 1 base from J, leaving 9 bases between. DNA of the CDR3: TGTGCCAGCGGGGAGGTTTCTGGAAACACCATATATTTT. This codes for CASGEVSGNTIYF.

To note about this clone: One junction end does not reproduce the germline sequence, and a read error may be involved. The V call is TRBV5-1, the J call TRBJ2-7; TRBD2 agrees at 9 bases. Germline loops: CDR1 SGHRS, CDR2 YFSETQ. The length of the CDR3 is 13 residues. CDR3 region: CASRLGLADEQYF. CDR3 nucleotides: TGCGCCAGCAGGTTGGGACTAGCTGACGAGCAGTACTTC.

In its sample, this clone was seen once. This chain connects TRBV27 to TRBJ2-2; D is possibly TRBD1 (5 bases). Trimming pared 7 bases from V and 6 bases from J, leaving 15 bases between. The CDR3 length is 14 residues. From germline, CDR1 is MNHEY and CDR2 SMNVEV (reference sequence). The DNA of the CDR3 is TGTGCCAGCACCCTCAGGGTGGCCCCCGGGGAGCTGTTTTTT. Its protein product is CASTLRVAPGELFF.

This sequence joins TRBV6-6 and TRBJ1-2; D ambiguous. Germline lookup yields CDR1 MNHNY and CDR2 SVGAGI (reference sequence). Trimming shortened V by 2 bases and J by 3 bases, and 7 bases separated the two germline ends. The CDR3 length is 13 residues. The CDR3 here is CASSYGPDYGYTF. CDR3 coding DNA: TGTGCCAGCAGTTACGGGCCTGACTATGGCTACACCTTC.

In this sample, this clone turned up once. The CDR3 sequence is CASSLWNRGQSYNSPLHF. The CDR3 DNA reads TGTGCCAGCAGCTTGTGGAACAGGGGACAGTCCTATAATTCACCCCTCCACTTT. The chain has TRBV5-8 and TRBJ1-6; 7 bases are a match to TRBD1. The CDR3 spans 18 residues. Germline V gives CDR1 SGHTS, CDR2 YDEGEE. The junction had 8 bases not matched to a gene; V was cut back by 1 base and J by 1 base.

The chain couples TRBV2 to TRBJ1-4, with 7 positions matching TRBD1. The ends lost 5 bases at V and 8 bases at J; junction bases unmatched: 14. Per the germline V gene, CDR1 is SNHLY and CDR2 is FYNNEI. The CDR3 has 16 residues. The CDR3 region is CASSRDRAQTGEKLFF. The CDR3 DNA is TGTGCCAGCAGTAGAGACAGGGCCCAGACTGGAGAAAAACTGTTTTTT. The whole variable domain, filled in from reference TRBV2 and TRBJ1-4, reads EPEVTQTPSHQVTQMGQEVILRCVPISNHLYFYWYRQILGQKVEFLVSFYNNEISEKSEIFDDQFSVERPDGSNFTLKIRSTKLEDSAMYFCASSRDRAQTGEKLFFGSGTQLSVL.

V is TRBV2 and J is TRBJ2-7; 8 nucleotides align to TRBD1. This CDR3 is 13 amino acids long. Unmatched junction bases numbered 7, after V lost 5 bases and J lost 7 bases. Germline CDR1 reads SNHLY; CDR2 reads FYNNEI. The chain's CDR3 is CASSSDRVAEQYF. The DNA of the CDR3 is TGTGCCAGCAGTTCGGACAGGGTAGCGGAGCAGTACTTC.